Below, 24 T cell receptor beta chains from the same sample are listed, as sequenced in a study of glioma-infiltrating T cells after dendritic cell vaccination. The method was immunoSEQ multiplex PCR; TCRdb's version includes in-frame clones alone and lacks a portion of them. The data hold roughly 51,000 clones, with roughly 87% observed a single time. The material sequenced was blood, taken before dendritic cell vaccination. Receptors were obtained from a human donor with glioblastoma.

The rearrangement joins TRBV18 to TRBJ1-6; TRBD1 agrees at 7 bases. After removal of 3 bases from V and 6 bases from J, the junction contained 8 bases not matched to a gene. Germline V CDR1 and CDR2: KGHSH, LQKENI. CDR3 size: 16 residues. The CDR3 region is CASSPPGRQGNSPLHF. DNA for the CDR3: TGTGCCAGCTCACCTCCAGGGAGACAGGGTAATTCACCCCTCCACTTT.

This clone appeared once. The chain has TRBV7-6 and TRBJ2-7, with TRBD2 matching 8 bases. Trimming removed 6 bases from V and 1 base from J; junction bases left unmatched: 11. CDR3 size: 16 residues. Germline loops: CDR1 SGHVS, CDR2 FNYEAQ. The CDR3 DNA reads TGTGCCAGCAGTCCCCAGGGGAGCGGGAGTTCCTACGAGCAGTACTTC. It encodes CASSPQGSGSSYEQYF.

The V call is TRBV6-5, the J call TRBJ1-2; perhaps TRBD1 as D (6 bases). V dropped 6 bases and J dropped 2 bases, with 10 bases sitting between them. Germline-derived CDR1 and CDR2 are MNHEY and SVGAGI. CDR3 length equals 13 residues. Here the CDR3 reads CASRSGTNYGYTF. CDR3 nucleotide sequence: TGTGCCAGCAGATCCGGGACAAACTATGGCTACACCTTC.

This clone came up once. The chain has TRBV29-1 and TRBJ1-2; perhaps TRBD1 as D (6 bases). The CDR3 sequence is 14 residues long. The V end was cut by 1 base, the J end by 6 bases, with 15 bases between. Per the germline V gene, CDR1 is SQVTM and CDR2 is ANQGSEA. This CDR3 is CSVEGGGGANGYTF. The CDR3 nucleotides are TGCAGCGTTGAAGGGGGGGGCGGTGCGAATGGCTACACCTTC.

The chain combines TRBV7-9 with TRBJ2-1; weak D call: TRBD2 (6 bases). The germline V gene encodes CDR1 SEHNR and CDR2 FQNEAQ (reference sequence). V was trimmed by 0 bases and J by 1 base, leaving 13 bases between them. The CDR3 length is 17 residues. Written as DNA, the CDR3 is TGTGCCAGCAGCTTAGCTACCGGCGGGGTGTCCTACAATGAGCAGTTCTTC. Residues: CASSLATGGVSYNEQFF.

The chain uses TRBV6-6 and TRBJ2-7, with D uncertain. The germline V gene has CDR1 MNHNY and CDR2 SVGAGI (reference sequence). Trimming stripped 5 bases from V and 4 bases from J, with 3 bases between. The length of the CDR3 is 10 residues. The CDR3 DNA reads TGTGCCAGCAGTGAGTACGAGCAGTACTTC. It is translated as CASSEYEQYF.

This chain connects TRBV5-1 to TRBJ2-7; no clear D gene. CDR1 is SGHRS and CDR2 is YFSETQ in the germline V gene. The V gene lost 0 bases and the J gene lost 3 bases, with 10 bases spanning the gap. The CDR3 is 14 amino acids. The CDR3 is CASSLERMVYEQYF. The CDR3 nucleotides are TGCGCCAGCAGCTTGGAGAGGATGGTCTACGAGCAGTACTTC. The complete variable domain, with remaining parts taken from reference TRBV5-1 and TRBJ2-7, reads KAGVTQTPRYLIKTRGQQVTLSCSPISGHRSVSWYQQTPGQGLQFLFEYFSETQRNKGNFPGRFSGRQFSNSRSEMNVSTLELGDSALYLCASSLERMVYEQYFGPGTRLTVT.

The chain recombines TRBV6-1 with TRBJ2-7; D possibly corresponds to TRBD1 (6 bases). Germline lookup yields CDR1 MNHNS and CDR2 SASEGT. The CDR3 runs 17 residues. V lost 0 bases and J lost 3, with 18 bases in between. CDR3 region: CASSEARSTGWFYEQYF. CDR3 bases: TGTGCCAGCAGTGAAGCTCGGAGTACAGGGTGGTTCTACGAGCAGTACTTC.

V and J are TRBV5-1 and TRBJ1-2; 10 bases are a match to TRBD1. This CDR3 is 14 amino acids long. Germline CDR1 reads SGHRS; CDR2 reads YFSETQ. J was trimmed by 3 bases and V by 3 bases; bases with no gene match: 2. The CDR3, as DNA: TGCGCCAGCAGCTCAGGACAGGGGGACTATGGCTACACCTTC. This sequence encodes CASSSGQGDYGYTF.

The rearrangement uses TRBV9 and TRBJ2-2; 8 bases are shared with TRBD1. The CDR3 is 15 residues long. Trimming took 6 bases from V and 5 from J; bases not matched to a gene: 9. Germline CDR1 reads SGDLS; CDR2 reads YYNGEE. CDR3 amino acids: CASTPQGALTGELFF. The CDR3 bases are TGTGCCAGCACGCCCCAGGGGGCGCTTACCGGGGAGCTGTTTTTT.

The CDR3 sequence: CASSPNREWIYEQYF. DNA of the CDR3: TGCGCCAGCAGTCCTAATCGGGAGTGGATCTACGAGCAGTACTTC. This sequence joins TRBV4-1 and TRBJ2-5; D possibly corresponds to TRBD2 (6 bases). TRBJ2-7 explains the end of the DNA better; the J call may be wrong. This CDR3 comprises 15 residues. Germline V gene lookup returns CDR1 MGHRA and CDR2 YSYEKL.

The chain uses TRBV6-5 and TRBJ2-1, with TRBD2 matching over 12 bases. The CDR3 has 14 residues. Germline assignment: CDR1 MNHEY and CDR2 SVGAGI. The V and J ends lost 6 bases and 7 bases, in that order; junction bases with no gene match: 4. CDR3 sequence reads: CASRRTSGVNEQFF. CDR3 sequence (DNA): TGTGCCAGCAGAAGGACTAGCGGGGTGAATGAGCAGTTCTTC.

This sequence joins TRBV11-2 and TRBJ2-7, with 9 bases identical to TRBD1. The CDR3 sequence is 14 residues long. In germline, CDR1 is SGHAT, CDR2 FQNNGV. The J segment lost 6 bases and the V segment lost 6 bases, leaving 9 bases of the junction unmatched. The CDR3 DNA reads TGTGCCAGCAGTAAGACAGGGGGTCCCTCCGAGCAGTACTTC. Translating gives CASSKTGGPSEQYF.

This clone appeared a few times. V and J are TRBV28 and TRBJ1-4; 10 positions match TRBD1. Trimming cost V 8 bases and J 4 bases; bases outside gene matches: 7. CDR1 is MDHEN, CDR2 SYDVKM, per germline. The CDR3 is made up of 15 amino acids. The CDR3 spells CASRDRGLINEKLFF. The CDR3 DNA is TGTGCCAGCCGTGACAGGGGGCTAATTAATGAAAAACTGTTTTTT.

The chain recombines TRBV4-3 with TRBJ1-5, with a tentative D call TRBD1 (6 bases). This CDR3 has 13 amino acids. Between the trimmed V and J ends, which lost 4 bases and 5 bases, there was a span of 9 bases. Germline V gene data show CDR1 as LGHNA and CDR2 as YSLEER. The CDR3, as DNA: TGCGCCAGCAGCCGACAGGAAGATCAGCCCCAGCATTTT. The encoded protein is CASSRQEDQPQHF.

The chain is built from TRBV7-6 and TRBJ2-3, with 12 bases that match TRBD2. The CDR3 is made up of 16 amino acids. The germline gives CDR1 SGHVS, CDR2 FNYEAQ. After removal of 6 bases from V and 0 bases from J, the junction contained 4 bases not matched to a gene. CDR3 sequence reads: CASSLGLAGSTDTQYF. The CDR3 bases are TGTGCCAGCAGTCTAGGACTAGCGGGGAGCACAGATACGCAGTATTTT.

The chain joins TRBV7-2 to TRBJ2-3; D is possibly TRBD2 (5 bases). CDR1 and CDR2 (germline): SGHTA, FQGNSA. The CDR3 has 14 residues. Trimming removed 5 bases at V and 9 bases at J, with 18 bases between. CDR3: CASSQNFGGPTQYF. CDR3 nucleotides: TGTGCCAGCAGCCAAAATTTCGGAGGACCCACGCAGTATTTT.

The V and J genes are TRBV29-1 and TRBJ2-1, with D perhaps matching TRBD2 (5 bases). Trimming took 2 bases from V and 4 from J, leaving 6 bases between them. Germline-derived CDR1 and CDR2 are SQVTM and ANQGSEA. This CDR3 comprises 12 residues. CDR3 amino acids: CSVERGYNEQFF. The CDR3 nucleotides read TGCAGCGTTGAACGGGGTTACAATGAGCAGTTCTTC.

The J gene is TRBJ1-4, the V gene TRBV30; 9 bases are a match to TRBD1. CDR3 size: 15 residues. The V segment lost 7 bases and the J segment 7 bases; nucleotides outside the gene matches: 13. Germline loops: CDR1 GTSNPN, CDR2 SVGIG (reference sequence). The CDR3 bases are TGTGCCTCCTCCGGGACAGGGTTTTTCGGTGAAAAACTGTTTTTT. Its protein is CASSGTGFFGEKLFF.

The sample holds one count of this clone. The rearrangement uses TRBV5-6 and TRBJ1-5; the D is unclear. V was clipped by 4 bases and J by 6 bases, with 14 bases between them. This CDR3 contains 14 residues. Germline CDR1 reads SGHDT; CDR2 reads YYEEEE. The CDR3 region is CASSPRGGLQPQHF. The CDR3 DNA follows: TGTGCCAGCAGCCCTCGAGGAGGGCTTCAGCCCCAGCATTTT.

This clone was observed once. This chain links TRBV30 with TRBJ1-2; 11 positions match TRBD1. The length of the CDR3 is 14 residues. From germline, CDR1 is GTSNPN and CDR2 SVGIG (reference sequence). The ends lost 3 bases at V and 8 bases at J; junction bases unmatched: 8. In DNA form, the CDR3 reads TGTGCCTGGAGGAAGGGACAGGGGGTAAGGGGCTACACCTTC. Translated, it gives CAWRKGQGVRGYTF. Complete variable domain (other parts from reference TRBV30 and TRBJ1-2): SQTIHQWPATLVQPVGSPLSLECTVEGTSNPNLYWYRQAAGRGLQLLFYSVGIGQISSEVPQNLSASRPQDRQFILSSKKLLLSDSGFYLCAWRKGQGVRGYTFGSGTRLTVV.

The rearrangement uses TRBV7-9 and TRBJ1-2; maybe TRBD1 (6 bases). The CDR3 is 13 amino acids. Germline V gene sequence: CDR1 SEHNR, CDR2 FQNEAQ (reference sequence). Trimming removed 6 bases at V and 7 bases at J, with 15 bases between. DNA of the CDR3: TGTGCCAGCAGGCCAGGGGAAGGCGCTGGCTACACCTTC. Translating it yields CASRPGEGAGYTF. Full variable domain (rest looked up from reference TRBV7-9 and TRBJ1-2): DTGVSQNPRHKITKRGQNVTFRCDPISEHNRLYWYRQTLGQGPEFLTYFQNEAQLEKSRLLSDRFSAERPKGSFSTLEIQRTEQGDSAMYLCASRPGEGAGYTFGSGTRLTVV.

The V call is TRBV6-1, the J call TRBJ1-3; D is possibly TRBD1 (5 bases). Trimming removed 5 bases from V and 4 bases from J, with 15 bases in between. Germline loops: CDR1 MNHNS, CDR2 SASEGT. This CDR3 has 15 amino acids. CDR3 bases: TGTGCCAGCAGTAAGACAGTTCAACCGGGAAACACCATATATTTT. The encoded protein is CASSKTVQPGNTIYF.

V usage is TRBV5-1 and J usage is TRBJ2-3; 7 nucleotides match TRBD1. Germline assignment: CDR1 SGHRS and CDR2 YFSETQ. Losses at the gene ends were 4 bases for V and 2 bases for J; bases not matched to a gene: 7. This CDR3 has 15 residues. For the CDR3, the DNA is TGCGCCAGCAGCAGCAGACAGGGTAACACAGATACGCAGTATTTT. Translation: CASSSRQGNTDTQYF.